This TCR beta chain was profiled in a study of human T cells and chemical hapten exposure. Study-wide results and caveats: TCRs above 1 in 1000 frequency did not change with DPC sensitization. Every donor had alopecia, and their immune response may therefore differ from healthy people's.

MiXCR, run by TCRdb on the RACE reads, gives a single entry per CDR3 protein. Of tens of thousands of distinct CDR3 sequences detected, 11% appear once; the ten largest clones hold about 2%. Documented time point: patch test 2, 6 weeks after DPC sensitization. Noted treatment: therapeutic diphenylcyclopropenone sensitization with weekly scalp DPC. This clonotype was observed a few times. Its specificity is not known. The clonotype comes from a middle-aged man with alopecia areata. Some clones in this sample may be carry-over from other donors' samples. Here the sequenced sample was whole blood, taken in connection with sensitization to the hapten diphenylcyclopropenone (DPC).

Here the CDR3 DNA reads TGTGCCAGCAGGATACTCACGCGGCCGCAGTATTTT. Translating gives CASRILTRPQYF. The V call is TRBV5-6, the J call TRBJ2-3; D uncertain. The V gene lost 5 bases and the J gene lost 10 bases, with 14 bases spanning the gap. Per the germline V gene, CDR1 is SGHDT and CDR2 is YYEEEE. The CDR3 extends over 12 amino acids.